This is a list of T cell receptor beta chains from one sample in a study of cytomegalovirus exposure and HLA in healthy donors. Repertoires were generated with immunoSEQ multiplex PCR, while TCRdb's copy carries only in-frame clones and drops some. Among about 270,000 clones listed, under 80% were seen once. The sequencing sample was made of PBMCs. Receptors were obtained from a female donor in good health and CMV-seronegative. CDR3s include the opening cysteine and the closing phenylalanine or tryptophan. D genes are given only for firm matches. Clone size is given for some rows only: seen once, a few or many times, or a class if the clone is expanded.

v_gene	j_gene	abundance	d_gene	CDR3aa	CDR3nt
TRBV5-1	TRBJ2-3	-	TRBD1	CASSRTGTGRADTQYF	TGCGCCAGCAGCCGGACCGGGACAGGGAGGGCAGATACGCAGTATTTT
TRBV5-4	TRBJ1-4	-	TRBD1	CASSFGGGGGEKLFF	TGTGCCAGCAGCTTTGGCGGAGGGGGCGGGGAAAAACTGTTTTTT
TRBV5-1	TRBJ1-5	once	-	CASSLGDSNNQPQHF	TGCGCCAGCAGCTTAGGTGACAGCAACAATCAGCCCCAGCATTTT
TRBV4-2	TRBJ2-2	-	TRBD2	CASSQDGGLARGTGELFF	TGTGCCAGCAGCCAAGATGGAGGACTAGCGCGAGGCACCGGGGAGCTGTTTTTT
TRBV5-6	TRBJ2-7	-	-	CASSPGVLTGEQYF	TGTGCCAGCAGCCCGGGGGTCTTAACCGGCGAGCAGTACTTC
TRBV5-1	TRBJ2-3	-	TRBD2	CASSWLAGGVGTDTQYF	TGCGCCAGCAGCTGGCTAGCGGGAGGAGTTGGAACAGATACGCAGTATTTT
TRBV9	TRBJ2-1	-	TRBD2	CASSSSGSSYNEQFF	TGTGCCAGCAGCTCTAGCGGGAGCTCCTACAATGAGCAGTTCTTC
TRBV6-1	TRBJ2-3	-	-	CASSEALQADTQYF	TGTGCCAGCAGTGAAGCGCTTCAAGCGGATACGCAGTATTTT
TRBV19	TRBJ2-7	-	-	CASSFQGSYEQYF	TGTGCCAGTAGTTTTCAGGGATCCTACGAGCAGTACTTC
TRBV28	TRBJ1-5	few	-	CASSYGARNQPQHF	TGTGCCAGCAGTTACGGAGCGAGGAATCAGCCCCAGCATTTT
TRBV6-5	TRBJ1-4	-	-	CASSTRGRANEKLFF	TGTGCCAGCAGTACTAGAGGACGGGCTAATGAAAAACTGTTTTTT
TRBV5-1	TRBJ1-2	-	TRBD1	CASSADRAGGYTF	TGCGCCAGCAGCGCGGACAGGGCTGGGGGCTACACCTTC
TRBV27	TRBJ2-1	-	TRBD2	CASTTTRGLAANNEQFF	TGTGCCAGCACCACAACGAGGGGACTAGCGGCTAACAATGAGCAGTTCTTC